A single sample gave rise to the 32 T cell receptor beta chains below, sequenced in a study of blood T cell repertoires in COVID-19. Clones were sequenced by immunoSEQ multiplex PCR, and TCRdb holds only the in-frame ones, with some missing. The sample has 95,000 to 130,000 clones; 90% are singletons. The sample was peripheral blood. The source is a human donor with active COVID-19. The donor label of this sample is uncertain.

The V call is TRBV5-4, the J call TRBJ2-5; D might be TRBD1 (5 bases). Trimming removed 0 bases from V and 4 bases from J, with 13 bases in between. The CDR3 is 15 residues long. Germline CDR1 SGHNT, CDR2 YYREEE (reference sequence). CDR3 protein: CASSLEGARRETQYF. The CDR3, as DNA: TGTGCCAGCAGCTTGGAAGGGGCGAGGAGAGAGACCCAGTACTTC.

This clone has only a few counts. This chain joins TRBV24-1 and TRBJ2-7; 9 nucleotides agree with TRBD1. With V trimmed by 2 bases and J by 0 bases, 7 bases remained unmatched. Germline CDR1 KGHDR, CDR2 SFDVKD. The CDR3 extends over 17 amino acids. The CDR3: CATSDSGTGLSSYEQYF. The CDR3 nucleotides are TGTGCCACCAGTGATTCCGGGACAGGGCTTAGCTCCTACGAGCAGTACTTC.

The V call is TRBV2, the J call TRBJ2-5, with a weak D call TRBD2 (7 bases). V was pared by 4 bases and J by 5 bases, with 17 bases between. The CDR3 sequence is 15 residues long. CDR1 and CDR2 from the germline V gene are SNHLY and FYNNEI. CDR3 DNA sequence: TGTGCCAGCAGTGGGCTCTCGGGGGGCGGTGAGACCCAGTACTTC. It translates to CASSGLSGGGETQYF.

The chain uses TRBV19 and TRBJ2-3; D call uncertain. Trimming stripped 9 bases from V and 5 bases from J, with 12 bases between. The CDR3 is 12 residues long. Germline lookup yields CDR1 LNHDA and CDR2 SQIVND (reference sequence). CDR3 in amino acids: CASRPPGDTQYF. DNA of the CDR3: TGTGCCAGCCGCCCCCCCGGAGATACGCAGTATTTT.

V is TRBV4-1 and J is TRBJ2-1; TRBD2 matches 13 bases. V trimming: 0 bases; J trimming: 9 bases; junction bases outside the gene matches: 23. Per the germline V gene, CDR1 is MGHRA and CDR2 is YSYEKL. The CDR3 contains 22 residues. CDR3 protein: CASSQEWGLMETSGGHYPEQFF. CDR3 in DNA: TGCGCCAGCAGCCAAGAATGGGGCCTGATGGAGACTAGCGGGGGGCATTACCCTGAGCAGTTCTTC.

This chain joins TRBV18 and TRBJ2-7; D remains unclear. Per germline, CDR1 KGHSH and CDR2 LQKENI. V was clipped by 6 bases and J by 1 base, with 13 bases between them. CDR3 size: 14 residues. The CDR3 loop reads CASSPSLSSYEQYF. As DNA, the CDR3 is TGTGCCAGCTCTCCTAGTCTCAGTTCCTACGAGCAGTACTTC.

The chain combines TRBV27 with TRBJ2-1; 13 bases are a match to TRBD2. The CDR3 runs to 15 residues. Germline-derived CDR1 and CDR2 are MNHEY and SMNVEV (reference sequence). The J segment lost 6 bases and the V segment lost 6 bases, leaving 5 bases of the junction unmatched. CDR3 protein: CASSKGLAGVNEQFF. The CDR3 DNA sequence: TGTGCCAGCAGCAAAGGACTAGCGGGGGTCAATGAGCAGTTCTTC.

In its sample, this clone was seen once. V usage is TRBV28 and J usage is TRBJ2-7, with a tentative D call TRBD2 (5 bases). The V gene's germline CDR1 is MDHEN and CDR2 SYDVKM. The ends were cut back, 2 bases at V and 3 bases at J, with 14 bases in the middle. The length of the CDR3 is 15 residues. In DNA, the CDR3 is TGTGCCAGCAGTTTAATCCGGGGTGGAGGCTACGAGCAGTACTTC. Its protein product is CASSLIRGGGYEQYF.

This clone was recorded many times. Here the CDR3 reads CASSLGSRGYTF. For the CDR3, the DNA is TGTGCCAGCAGTTTGGGCAGCCGAGGCTACACCTTC. The gene calls are TRBV12-3 or TRBV12-4 and TRBJ1-2; no clear D. The CDR3 contains 12 residues. The V gene lost 3 bases and the J gene lost 8 bases, with 10 bases spanning the gap.

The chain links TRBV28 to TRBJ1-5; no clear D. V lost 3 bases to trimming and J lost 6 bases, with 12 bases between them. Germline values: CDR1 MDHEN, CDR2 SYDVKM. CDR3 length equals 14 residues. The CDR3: CASSFSRGGQPQHF. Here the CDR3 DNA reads TGTGCCAGCAGTTTCTCCCGTGGAGGTCAGCCCCAGCATTTT.

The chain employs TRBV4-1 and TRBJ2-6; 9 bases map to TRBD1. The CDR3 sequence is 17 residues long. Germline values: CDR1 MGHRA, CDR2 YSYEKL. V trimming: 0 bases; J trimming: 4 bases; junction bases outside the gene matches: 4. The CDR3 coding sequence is TGCGCCAGCAGCCAAGAAACAGGGGGCACCGGGGCCAACGTCCTGACTTTC. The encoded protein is CASSQETGGTGANVLTF.

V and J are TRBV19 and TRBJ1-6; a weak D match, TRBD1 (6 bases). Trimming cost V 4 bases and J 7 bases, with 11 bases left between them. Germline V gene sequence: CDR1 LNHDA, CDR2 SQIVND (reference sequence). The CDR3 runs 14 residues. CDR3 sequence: CASSNDRLNSPLHF. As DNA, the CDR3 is TGTGCCAGTAGTAATGACAGGCTGAATTCACCCCTCCACTTT.

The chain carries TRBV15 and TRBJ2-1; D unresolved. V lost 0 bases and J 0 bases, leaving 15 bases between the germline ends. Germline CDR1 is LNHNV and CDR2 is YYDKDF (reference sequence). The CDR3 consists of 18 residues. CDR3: CATSRELSRVSSYNEQFF. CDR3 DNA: TGTGCCACCAGCAGAGAGCTAAGCCGGGTTAGCTCCTACAATGAGCAGTTCTTC.

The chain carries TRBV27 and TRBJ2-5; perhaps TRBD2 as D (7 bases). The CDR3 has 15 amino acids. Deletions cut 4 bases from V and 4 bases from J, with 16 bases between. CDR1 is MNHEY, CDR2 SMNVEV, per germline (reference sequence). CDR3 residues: CASSSSGTRRETQYF. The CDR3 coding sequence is TGTGCCAGCAGTTCAAGCGGGACACGTCGAGAGACCCAGTACTTC.

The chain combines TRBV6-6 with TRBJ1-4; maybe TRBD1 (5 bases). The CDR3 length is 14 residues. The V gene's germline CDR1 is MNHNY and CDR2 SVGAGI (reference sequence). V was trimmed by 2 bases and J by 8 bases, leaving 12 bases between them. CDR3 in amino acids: CASSYGQGGEKLFF. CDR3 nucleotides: TGTGCCAGCAGTTACGGTCAGGGAGGGGAAAAACTGTTTTTT.

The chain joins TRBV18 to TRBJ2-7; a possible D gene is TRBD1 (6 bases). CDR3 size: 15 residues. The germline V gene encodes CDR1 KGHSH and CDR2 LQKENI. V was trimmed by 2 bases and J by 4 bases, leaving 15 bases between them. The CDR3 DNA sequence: TGTGCCAGCTCACCAATTATACAGGGACCTTACGAGCAGTACTTC. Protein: CASSPIIQGPYEQYF.

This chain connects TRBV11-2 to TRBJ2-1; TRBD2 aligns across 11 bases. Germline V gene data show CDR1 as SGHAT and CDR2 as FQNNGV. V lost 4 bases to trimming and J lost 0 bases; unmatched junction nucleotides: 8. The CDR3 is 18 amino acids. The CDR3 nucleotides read TGTGCCAGCAGCTCGGGACTAGCGGCAGTGAGCTCCTACAATGAGCAGTTCTTC. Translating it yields CASSSGLAAVSSYNEQFF. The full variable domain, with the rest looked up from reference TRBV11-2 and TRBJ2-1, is EAGVAQSPRYKIIEKRQSVAFWCNPISGHATLYWYQQILGQGPKLLIQFQNNGVVDDSQLPKDRFSAERLKGVDSTLKIQPAKLEDSAVYLCASSSGLAAVSSYNEQFFGPGTRLTVL.

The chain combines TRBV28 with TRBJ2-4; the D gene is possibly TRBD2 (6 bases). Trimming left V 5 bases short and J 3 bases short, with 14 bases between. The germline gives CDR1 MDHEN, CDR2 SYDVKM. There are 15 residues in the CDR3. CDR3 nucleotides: TGTGCCAGCAGTCTCGGGGGTACGGGCAAAAACATTCAGTACTTC. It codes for CASSLGGTGKNIQYF. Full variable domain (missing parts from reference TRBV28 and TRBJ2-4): DVKVTQSSRYLVKRTGEKVFLECVQDMDHENMFWYRQDPGLGLRLIYFSYDVKMKEKGDIPEGYSVSREKKERFSLILESASTNQTSMYLCASSLGGTGKNIQYFGAGTRLSVL.

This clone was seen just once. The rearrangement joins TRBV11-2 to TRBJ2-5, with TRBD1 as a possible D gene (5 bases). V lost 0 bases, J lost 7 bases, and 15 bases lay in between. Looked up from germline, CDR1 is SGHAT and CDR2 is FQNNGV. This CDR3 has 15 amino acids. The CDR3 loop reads CASSLDNTGHGTQYF. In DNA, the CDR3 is TGTGCCAGCAGCTTAGATAACACAGGACATGGGACCCAGTACTTC.

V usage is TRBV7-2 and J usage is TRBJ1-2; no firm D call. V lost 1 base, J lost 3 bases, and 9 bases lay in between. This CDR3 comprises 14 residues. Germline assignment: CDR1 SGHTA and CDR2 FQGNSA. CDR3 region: CASSLGRSDYGYTF. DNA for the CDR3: TGTGCCAGCAGCTTAGGTCGCAGTGACTATGGCTACACCTTC.

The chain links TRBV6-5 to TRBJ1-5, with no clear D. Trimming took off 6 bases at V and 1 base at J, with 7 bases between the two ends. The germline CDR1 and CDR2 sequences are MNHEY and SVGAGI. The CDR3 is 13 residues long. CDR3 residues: CASRAGSNQPQHF. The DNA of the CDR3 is TGTGCCAGCAGAGCGGGAAGCAATCAGCCCCAGCATTTT.

In nucleotides, the CDR3 is TGCGCCAGCAGCCAAGCCGGGACAGGGGGCGACGAGCAGTACTTC. Its protein is CASSQAGTGGDEQYF. The V and J genes are TRBV4-3 and TRBJ2-7; 12 nucleotides agree with TRBD1. V lost 1 base, J lost 5 bases, and 3 bases stayed unmatched. Looked up from germline, CDR1 is LGHNA and CDR2 is YSLEER. The CDR3 extends over 15 amino acids.

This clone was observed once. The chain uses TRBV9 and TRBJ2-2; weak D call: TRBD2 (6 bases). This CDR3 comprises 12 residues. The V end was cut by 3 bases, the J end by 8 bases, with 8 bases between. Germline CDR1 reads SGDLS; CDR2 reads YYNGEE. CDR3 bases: TGTGCCAGCAGCGCCGCGGGAGGGGAGCTGTTTTTT. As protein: CASSAAGGELFF.

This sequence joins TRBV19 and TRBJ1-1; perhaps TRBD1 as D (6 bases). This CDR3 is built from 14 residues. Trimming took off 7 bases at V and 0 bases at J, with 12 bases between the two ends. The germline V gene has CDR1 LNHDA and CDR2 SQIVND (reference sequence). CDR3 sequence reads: CASTERGMNTEAFF. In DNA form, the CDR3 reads TGTGCCAGTACCGAGAGGGGGATGAACACTGAAGCTTTCTTT.

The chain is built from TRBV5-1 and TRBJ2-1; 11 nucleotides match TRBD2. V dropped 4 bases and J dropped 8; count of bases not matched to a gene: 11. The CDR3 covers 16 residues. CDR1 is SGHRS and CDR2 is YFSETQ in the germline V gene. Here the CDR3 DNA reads TGCGCCAGCAGCCCCCTGTCTAGCGGGGGGACGGATGAGCAGTTCTTC. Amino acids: CASSPLSSGGTDEQFF.

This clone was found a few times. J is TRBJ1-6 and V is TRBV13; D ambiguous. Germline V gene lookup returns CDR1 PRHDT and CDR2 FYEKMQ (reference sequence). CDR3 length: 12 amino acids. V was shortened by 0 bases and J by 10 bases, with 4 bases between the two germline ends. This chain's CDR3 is CASSLGKSPLHF. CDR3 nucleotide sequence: TGTGCCAGCAGCTTAGGCAAATCACCCCTCCACTTT.

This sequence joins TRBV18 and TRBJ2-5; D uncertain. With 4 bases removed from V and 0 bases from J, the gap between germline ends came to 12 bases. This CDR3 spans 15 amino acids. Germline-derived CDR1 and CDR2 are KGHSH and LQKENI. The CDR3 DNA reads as TGTGCCAGCTCACGGGCGACAAAGTACCAAGAGACCCAGTACTTC. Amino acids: CASSRATKYQETQYF. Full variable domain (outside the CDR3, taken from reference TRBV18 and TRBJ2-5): NAGVMQNPRHLVRRRGQEARLRCSPMKGHSHVYWYRQLPEEGLKFMVYLQKENIIDESGMPKERFSAEFPKEGPSILRIQQVVRGDSAAYFCASSRATKYQETQYFGPGTRLLVL.

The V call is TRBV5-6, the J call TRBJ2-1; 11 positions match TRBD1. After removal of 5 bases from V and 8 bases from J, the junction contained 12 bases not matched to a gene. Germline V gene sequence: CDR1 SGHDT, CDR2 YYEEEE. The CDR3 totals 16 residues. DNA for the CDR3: TGTGCCAGCAGTTCGCGGGGACAGGGGGTTGGCTATGAGCAGTTCTTC. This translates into CASSSRGQGVGYEQFF.

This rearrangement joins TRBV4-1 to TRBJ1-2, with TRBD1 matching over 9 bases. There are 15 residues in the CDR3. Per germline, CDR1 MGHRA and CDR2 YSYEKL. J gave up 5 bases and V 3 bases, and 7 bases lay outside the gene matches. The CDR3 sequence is CASSQEGQGPYGYTF. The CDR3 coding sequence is TGCGCCAGCAGCCAGGAGGGACAGGGCCCTTATGGCTACACCTTC.

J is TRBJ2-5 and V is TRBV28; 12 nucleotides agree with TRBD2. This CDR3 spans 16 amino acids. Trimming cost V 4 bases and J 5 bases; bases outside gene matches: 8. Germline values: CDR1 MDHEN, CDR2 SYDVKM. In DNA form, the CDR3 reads TGTGCCAGCAGTTCTCTCGGACTAGCGGGGTTGGAGACCCAGTACTTC. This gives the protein CASSSLGLAGLETQYF.

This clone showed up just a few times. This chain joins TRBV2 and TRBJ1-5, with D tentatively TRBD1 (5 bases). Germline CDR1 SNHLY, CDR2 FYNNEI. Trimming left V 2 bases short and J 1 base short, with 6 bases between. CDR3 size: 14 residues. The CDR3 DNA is TGTGCCAGCAGTGAAAAGGGGAGCAATCAGCCCCAGCATTTT. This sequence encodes CASSEKGSNQPQHF. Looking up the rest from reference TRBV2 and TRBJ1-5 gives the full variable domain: EPEVTQTPSHQVTQMGQEVILRCVPISNHLYFYWYRQILGQKVEFLVSFYNNEISEKSEIFDDQFSVERPDGSNFTLKIRSTKLEDSAMYFCASSEKGSNQPQHFGDGTRLSIL.

This CDR3 reads CASSLVGVSNSPLHF. DNA for the CDR3: TGTGCCAGCAGCTTGGTCGGGGTTAGTAATTCACCCCTCCACTTT. The chain recombines TRBV5-6 with TRBJ1-6, with no clear D. The CDR3 is made up of 15 amino acids. The V and J ends lost 0 bases and 6 bases respectively, with 10 bases between them. The V gene's germline CDR1 is SGHDT and CDR2 YYEEEE.